The sequence of this T cell receptor (beta chain) was determined in a study of human T cells and chemical hapten exposure. Background on the study: Slight volume differences across pooled libraries mainly accounted for varying per-sample TCR yields.

Indicated time point: patch test 1, 2 weeks after DPC sensitization. Treatment here: therapeutic diphenylcyclopropenone sensitization with weekly scalp DPC. Via MiXCR, TCRdb re-called the RACE reads, giving one row per CDR3 protein. Seen here are under 200,000 distinct CDR3 sequences, approximately 15% observed once, and the top ten hold 1.5% to 2%. Germline V lookup: CDR1 DFQATT, CDR2 SNEGSKA (reference sequence). The CDR3 covers 14 residues. With 0 bases removed from V and 4 bases from J, the gap between germline ends came to 10 bases. This clonotype was detected a few times. This receptor was obtained from a woman aged 30 to 39 with alopecia areata. Some clones in this sample may be carry-over from other donors' samples. The specimen comprised whole blood, sampled in connection with sensitization to the hapten diphenylcyclopropenone (DPC). The V gene is TRBV20-1, the J gene TRBJ1-3; a weak D match, TRBD1 (5 bases). The CDR3 DNA reads as TGCAGTGCTAGAGATCCCAGGGCAGGAAACACCATATATTTT. This gives the protein CSARDPRAGNTIYF.